This is a list of T cell receptor beta chains from one sample in a study of OX40 agonist ivuxolimab in advanced cancers. Profiled with immunoSEQ multiplex PCR; TCRdb holds only in-frame clones, not every one. The sample lists tens of thousands of clones, 75% to 85% occurring once. The sample in question was CD4+ or CD8+ T cells sorted from blood, obtained in a trial of the OX40 agonist ivuxolimab. These receptors all stem from an adult with an advanced solid tumor such as melanoma, head and neck, liver or kidney cancer. Both conserved end residues are part of each CDR3. Each record gives: V gene, J gene, clone size, D gene, CDR3 protein, CDR3 DNA. D genes are given only for firm matches. Expanded clones get a size class; other rows say once, few or many, or leave the size out.

TRBV5-1	TRBJ2-1	-	-	CASSLGSYNEQFF	TGCGCCAGCAGCCTCGGCTCCTACAATGAGCAGTTCTTC
TRBV6-4	TRBJ1-2	-	-	CASSAGGEGYTF	TGTGCCAGCAGTGCTGGCGGGGAGGGCTACACCTTC
TRBV28	TRBJ2-1	-	-	CASSSRFYEQFF	TGTGCCAGCAGTTCCCGGTTTTATGAGCAGTTCTTC
TRBV6-5	TRBJ2-7	-	-	CATLEPGPAYEQYF	TGTGCCACCCTTGAACCAGGGCCAGCCTACGAGCAGTACTTC
TRBV11-3	TRBJ2-5	-	-	CGFLAVRKGGETQYF	TGTGGGTTTTTGGCCGTCAGGAAGGGAGGAGAGACCCAGTACTTC
TRBV14	TRBJ1-2	-	-	CASSPWNYGYTF	TGTGCCAGCAGCCCTTGGAACTATGGCTACACCTTC
TRBV28	TRBJ1-4	few	-	CASSWPGLEKLFF	TGTGCCAGCAGTTGGCCAGGCCTTGAAAAACTGTTTTTT
TRBV6-6	TRBJ2-4	-	-	CASSYSFNIQYF	TGTGCCAGCAGTTACTCTTTTAACATTCAGTACTTC
TRBV5-1	TRBJ2-7	few	TRBD1	CASSWDRTGAIYF	TGCGCCAGCAGCTGGGACAGGACAGGGGCTATATACTTC
TRBV27	TRBJ1-4	-	-	CASSPRNYPGEKLFF	TGTGCCAGCAGCCCCAGGAATTACCCGGGAGAAAAACTGTTTTTT
TRBV27	TRBJ1-2	-	-	CASSLGAGLGGYTF	TGTGCCAGCAGTTTAGGGGCAGGCCTGGGTGGCTACACCTTC
TRBV11-2	TRBJ1-4	-	-	CASSAGPNEKLFF	TGTGCCAGCAGCGCGGGGCCTAATGAAAAACTGTTTTTT
TRBV30	TRBJ2-7	few	TRBD1	CAWSVGTETYEQYF	TGTGCCTGGAGTGTAGGGACAGAGACCTACGAGCAGTACTTC
TRBV28	TRBJ2-7	-	TRBD1	CASTGQTYEQYF	TGTGCCAGTACGGGACAGACCTACGAGCAGTACTTC
TRBV11-2	TRBJ1-5	-	-	CASSPEALGQPQHF	TGTGCCAGCAGCCCCGAGGCCCTGGGCCAGCCCCAGCATTTT
TRBV5-1	TRBJ1-4	few	TRBD1	CASSLVGRGPTTNEKLFF	TGCGCCAGCAGCTTGGTGGGCAGGGGGCCTACAACTAATGAAAAACTGTTTTTT
TRBV28	TRBJ1-2	-	-	CASSPAGSGGYTF	TGTGCCAGCAGTCCCGCGGGTTCGGGAGGCTACACCTTC
TRBV18	TRBJ2-5	-	-	CASSRGSEETQYF	TGTGCCAGCTCCCGAGGGAGTGAAGAGACCCAGTACTTC
TRBV7-9	TRBJ1-1	-	-	CASSLTGNTEAFF	TGTGCCAGCAGCTTGACAGGGAACACTGAAGCTTTCTTT
TRBV7-9	TRBJ1-5	few	-	CASSPLLGNSNQPQHF	TGTGCCAGCAGCCCTCTCCTAGGGAATAGCAATCAGCCCCAGCATTTT
TRBV5-3	TRBJ1-5	-	-	CARSLNSNQPQHF	TGTGCCAGAAGCTTGAACAGCAATCAGCCCCAGCATTTT
TRBV7-2	TRBJ2-3	-	TRBD1	CASRLDRGTDTQYF	TGTGCCAGCAGATTGGACAGGGGCACAGATACGCAGTATTTT
TRBV7-2	TRBJ2-3	-	-	CASSLANTDTQYF	TGTGCCAGCAGCTTAGCAAACACAGATACGCAGTATTTT
TRBV7-9	TRBJ1-4	-	-	CASSLAEVSTNEKLFF	TGTGCCAGCAGCTTAGCGGAGGTTTCAACTAATGAAAAACTGTTTTTT
TRBV7-8	TRBJ1-2	-	TRBD1	CASSLGTASYGYTF	TGTGCCAGCAGTTTAGGGACAGCGTCCTATGGCTACACCTTC
TRBV5-1	TRBJ1-2	once	-	CASSRDGASYGYTF	TGCGCCAGTAGTCGGGACGGAGCCTCCTATGGCTACACCTTC
TRBV5-1	TRBJ2-3	-	TRBD2	CASGDLAGGADTQYF	TGCGCCAGCGGGGACCTAGCGGGCGGAGCAGATACGCAGTATTTT